The entry that follows covers one T cell receptor beta chain sequence. The data derive from a study of blood T cell repertoires in COVID-19. Study-level information: Acute and convalescent COVID-19 specimens originated in the United States, Italy and Spain.

CDR1 and CDR2 from the germline V gene are SGHTA and FQGNSA. V lost 5 bases and J lost 5, with 13 bases in between. This CDR3 is 14 amino acids long. Original processing notes: By means of reference gene primer amplification, nucleated cell counts were estimated. The repertoire was sequenced with immunoSEQ multiplex PCR; TCRdb's copy has only in-frame clones and lacks some. V, J and clone size are those of that table, while D and trimming were read from the DNA. The table includes more than 250,000 clones, approximately 82% detected once. Sequenced: peripheral blood. This receptor was obtained from a woman between 45 and 60 years old with acute or convalescent COVID-19. The V call is TRBV7-2, the J call TRBJ2-1; D may be TRBD1 (6 bases). The CDR3 protein is CASSPYRVDNEQFF. CDR3 coding DNA: TGTGCCAGCAGCCCCTACAGGGTTGACAATGAGCAGTTCTTC.